This note documents a single T cell receptor beta chain sequence. The CDR3 does not end in the conserved phenylalanine or tryptophan, so this is likely a read error. The DNA is left out, because the CDR3 cannot be placed on it with certainty; the CDR3 is given as TCRdb lists it. From roughly 390 ng of RNA, a library with molecular barcoded alpha/delta and beta/gamma adaptors was made. TCRdb reprocessed the reads via MiXCR and lists one record per CDR3 protein. Of tens of thousands of distinct CDR3 sequences in the sample, around 14% were seen once. The germline V gene encodes CDR1 SGHNT and CDR2 YENEEA. Inclusive of both ends, the CDR3 amounts to 16 amino acids. The entry originates in a study of read filtering for tumor transcriptome and immune sequencing. Study-wide context: RNA-seq yielded only about 75 to 1273 TCR reads, IR-seq about 4 to 10.27 million.

This chain connects TRBV11-3 to TRBJ2-1; the table's D call, TRBD1, was not checked against the DNA. Sequenced sample: a population of CD138-negative cells sorted from bone marrow. The source of this sequence is a donor aged 40 or older with multiple myeloma. CDR3 in amino acids: CASSSRASGSYNEQLC.